Shown below are 9 T cell receptor beta chains from a single sample sequenced in a study of blood T cell repertoires in COVID-19. Libraries were prepared by immunoSEQ multiplex PCR; TCRdb keeps only in-frame clonotypes and omits some of them. The data hold some 250,000 clones, with over 75% observed a single time. The sample consisted of PBMCs or T cells enriched from blood (not recorded which). The receptor source for this set is a woman aged 50 to 60 who had recovered from COVID-19.

The chain links TRBV24-1 to TRBJ2-2; no clear D. There are 15 residues in the CDR3. Germline loops: CDR1 KGHDR, CDR2 SFDVKD. The V end lost 9 bases, the J end lost 1 base, and 14 bases lay between the germline ends. The CDR3 nucleotides are TGTGCCACCGCGCCCGGTACAGTGAACACCGGGGAGCTGTTTTTT. It translates to CATAPGTVNTGELFF.

The chain carries TRBV3-1 (or the pseudogene TRBV3-2) and TRBJ1-1, with TRBD1 matching 7 bases. V was clipped by 2 bases and J by 5 bases; unmatched bases: 5. Germline V CDR1 and CDR2: LGHDT, YNNKEL (reference sequence). The CDR3 consists of 14 residues. The CDR3 reads CASSQRDRETEAFF. In DNA, the CDR3 is TGTGCCAGCAGCCAAAGAGACAGGGAAACTGAAGCTTTCTTT.

J is TRBJ1-3 and V is TRBV28; a weak D match, TRBD1 (6 bases). Looked up from germline, CDR1 is MDHEN and CDR2 is SYDVKM. V was cut by 8 bases and J by 3 bases, with 17 bases left in between. The CDR3 consists of 15 residues. The CDR3 loop is CASSDPGGGGNTIYF. DNA of the CDR3: TGTGCCAGCTCCGACCCGGGAGGGGGTGGAAACACCATATATTTT.

This chain joins TRBV6-5 and TRBJ1-1; a possible D gene is TRBD1 (5 bases). Looked up from germline, CDR1 is MNHEY and CDR2 is SVGAGI. CDR3 length: 13 amino acids. Trimming left V 7 bases short and J 0 bases short, with 9 bases between. CDR3 residues: CASMGGVNTEAFF. The CDR3 DNA reads TGTGCCAGCATGGGGGGGGTGAACACTGAAGCTTTCTTT.

This chain connects TRBV4-1 to TRBJ2-7; D gene unclear. This CDR3 is 16 amino acids long. V was shortened by 0 bases and J by 0 bases, with 12 bases between the two germline ends. CDR1 is MGHRA, CDR2 YSYEKL, per germline. The CDR3 loop is CASSQDWAMSSYEQYF. As DNA, the CDR3 is TGCGCCAGCAGCCAAGATTGGGCGATGAGCTCCTACGAGCAGTACTTC.

The chain joins TRBV28 to TRBJ1-5; no clear D. Trimming stripped 5 bases from V and 6 bases from J, with 11 bases between. Looked up from germline, CDR1 is MDHEN and CDR2 is SYDVKM. CDR3 length: 13 amino acids. This CDR3 reads CASSQRDTQPQHF. CDR3 sequence (DNA): TGTGCCAGCAGTCAGAGGGATACTCAGCCCCAGCATTTT.

This sequence joins TRBV4-1 and TRBJ2-7; TRBD1 is a possible D gene (5 bases). The CDR3 spans 15 residues. Trimming removed 1 base at V and 2 bases at J, with 12 bases between. From germline, CDR1 is MGHRA and CDR2 YSYEKL. The CDR3 bases are TGCGCCAGCAGCCAAGGCAGACAGCCGACCTACGAGCAGTACTTC. This sequence encodes CASSQGRQPTYEQYF.

The chain combines TRBV6-4 with TRBJ1-2; D is unclear. The CDR3 is 12 amino acids. Looked up from germline, CDR1 is MRHNA and CDR2 is SNTAGT. Trimming shortened V by 8 bases and J by 4 bases, and 11 bases separated the two germline ends. CDR3 in DNA: TGTGCCAGCTCTCGTGGCGGCTATGGCTACACCTTC. This encodes CASSRGGYGYTF.

The gene calls are TRBV5-1 and TRBJ2-1, with D unresolved. Trimming cost V 2 bases and J 6 bases, with 6 bases left between them. Germline V CDR1 and CDR2: SGHRS, YFSETQ. The CDR3 extends over 12 amino acids. CDR3 sequence: CASSFSSNEQFF. The DNA of the CDR3 is TGCGCCAGCAGCTTCAGTTCCAATGAGCAGTTCTTC.